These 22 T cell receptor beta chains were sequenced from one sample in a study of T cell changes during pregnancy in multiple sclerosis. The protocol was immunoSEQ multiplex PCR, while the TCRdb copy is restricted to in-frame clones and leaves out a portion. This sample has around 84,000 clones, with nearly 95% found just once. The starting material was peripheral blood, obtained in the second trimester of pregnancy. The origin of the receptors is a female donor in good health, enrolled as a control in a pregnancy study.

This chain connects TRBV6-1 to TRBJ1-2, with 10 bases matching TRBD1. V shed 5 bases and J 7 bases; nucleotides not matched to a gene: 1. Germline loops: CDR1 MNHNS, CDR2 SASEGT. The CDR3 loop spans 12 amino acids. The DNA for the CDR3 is TGTGCCAGCAGTTGGACAGGGGGTGGCTACACCTTC. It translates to CASSWTGGGYTF.

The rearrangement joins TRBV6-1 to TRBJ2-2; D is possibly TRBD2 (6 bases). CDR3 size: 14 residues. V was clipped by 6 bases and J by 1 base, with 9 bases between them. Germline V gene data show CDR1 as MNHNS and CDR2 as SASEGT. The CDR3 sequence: CASSWGGNTGELFF. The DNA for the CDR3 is TGTGCCAGCAGCTGGGGAGGGAACACCGGGGAGCTGTTTTTT.

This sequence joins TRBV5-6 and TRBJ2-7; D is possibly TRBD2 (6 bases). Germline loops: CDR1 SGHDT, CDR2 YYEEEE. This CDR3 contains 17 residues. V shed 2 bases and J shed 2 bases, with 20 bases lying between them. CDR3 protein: CASSFLGRLESPYEQYF. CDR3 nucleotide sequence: TGTGCCAGCAGCTTCCTCGGAAGACTAGAGTCGCCCTACGAGCAGTACTTC.

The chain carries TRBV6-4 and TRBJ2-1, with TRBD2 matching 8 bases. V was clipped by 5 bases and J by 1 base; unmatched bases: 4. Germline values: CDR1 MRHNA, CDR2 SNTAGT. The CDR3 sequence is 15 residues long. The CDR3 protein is CASSSTSGSYNEQFF. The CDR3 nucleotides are TGTGCCAGCAGTTCTACTAGCGGTTCCTACAATGAGCAGTTCTTC.

The CDR3 DNA reads as TGCGCCAGCAGCTTGGCCTTTGCTAGCGGCACAGATACGCAGTATTTT. Its translation is CASSLAFASGTDTQYF. The rearrangement links TRBV5-1 to TRBJ2-3; TRBD2 is a possible D gene (6 bases). This CDR3 contains 16 residues. The V and J ends lost 0 bases and 1 base respectively, with 12 bases between them. From germline, CDR1 is SGHRS and CDR2 YFSETQ.

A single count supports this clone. The CDR3 sequence: CASSTGEEGTEAFF. The CDR3 coding sequence is TGTGCCAGCAGTACAGGGGAAGAGGGCACTGAAGCTTTCTTT. The rearrangement links TRBV6-4 to TRBJ1-1, with 7 nucleotides matching TRBD1. This CDR3 spans 14 amino acids. V lost 5 bases and J lost 4; bases outside the gene matches: 7. Germline CDR1 and CDR2: MRHNA and SNTAGT.

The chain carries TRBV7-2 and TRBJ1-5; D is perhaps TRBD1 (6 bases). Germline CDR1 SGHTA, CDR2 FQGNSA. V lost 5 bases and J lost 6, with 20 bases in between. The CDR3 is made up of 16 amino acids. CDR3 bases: TGTGCCAGCAGCCAGCGCGGGGGCTTAGGGGTTCAGCCCCAGCATTTT. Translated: CASSQRGGLGVQPQHF. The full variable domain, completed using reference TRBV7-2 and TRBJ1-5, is GAGVSQSPSNKVTEKGKDVELRCDPISGHTALYWYRQSLGQGLEFLIYFQGNSAPDKSGLPSDRFSAERTGGSVSTLTIQRTQQEDSAVYLCASSQRGGLGVQPQHFGDGTRLSIL.

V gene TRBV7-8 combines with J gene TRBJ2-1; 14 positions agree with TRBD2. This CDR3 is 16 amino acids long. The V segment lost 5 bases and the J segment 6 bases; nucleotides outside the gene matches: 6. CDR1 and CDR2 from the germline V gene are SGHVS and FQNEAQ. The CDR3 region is CASSSPGLAGANEQFF. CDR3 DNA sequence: TGTGCCAGCAGCAGCCCGGGACTAGCGGGAGCCAATGAGCAGTTCTTC. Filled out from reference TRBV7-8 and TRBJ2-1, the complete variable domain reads GAGVSQSPRYKVAKRGQDVALRCDPISGHVSLFWYQQALGQGPEFLTYFQNEAQLDKSGLPSDRFFAERPEGSVSTLKIQRTQQEDSAVYLCASSSPGLAGANEQFFGPGTRLTVL.

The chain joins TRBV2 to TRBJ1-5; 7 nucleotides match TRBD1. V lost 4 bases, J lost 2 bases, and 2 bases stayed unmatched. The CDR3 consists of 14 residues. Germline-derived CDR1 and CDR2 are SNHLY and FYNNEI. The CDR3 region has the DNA TGTGCCAGCAGTGGAGACAGGGGCAATCAGCCCCAGCATTTT. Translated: CASSGDRGNQPQHF.

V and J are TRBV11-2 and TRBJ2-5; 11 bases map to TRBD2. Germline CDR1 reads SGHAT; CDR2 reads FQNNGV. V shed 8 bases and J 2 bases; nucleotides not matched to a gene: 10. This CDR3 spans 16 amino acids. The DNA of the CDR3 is TGTGCCAGCGCCTTTCGGACTAGCGGGCCTCAAGAGACCCAGTACTTC. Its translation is CASAFRTSGPQETQYF.

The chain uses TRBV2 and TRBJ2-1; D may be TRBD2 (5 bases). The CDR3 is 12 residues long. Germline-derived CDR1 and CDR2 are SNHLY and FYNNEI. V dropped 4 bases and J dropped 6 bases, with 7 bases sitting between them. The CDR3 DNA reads TGTGCCAGCAGTGGGACTGCCAATGAGCAGTTCTTC. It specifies CASSGTANEQFF.

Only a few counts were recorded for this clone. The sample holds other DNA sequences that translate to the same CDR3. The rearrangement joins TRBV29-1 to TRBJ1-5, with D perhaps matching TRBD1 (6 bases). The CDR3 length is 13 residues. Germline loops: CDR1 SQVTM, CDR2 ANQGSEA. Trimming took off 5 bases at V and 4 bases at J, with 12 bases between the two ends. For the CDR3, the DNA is TGCAGCGTTCGAGGGCAGGGGAATCAGCCCCAGCATTTT. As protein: CSVRGQGNQPQHF. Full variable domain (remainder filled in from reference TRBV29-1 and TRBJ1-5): SAVISQKPSRDICQRGTSLTIQCQVDSQVTMMFWYRQQPGQSLTLIATANQGSEATYESGFVIDKFPISRPNLTFSTLTVSNMSPEDSSIYLCSVRGQGNQPQHFGDGTRLSIL.

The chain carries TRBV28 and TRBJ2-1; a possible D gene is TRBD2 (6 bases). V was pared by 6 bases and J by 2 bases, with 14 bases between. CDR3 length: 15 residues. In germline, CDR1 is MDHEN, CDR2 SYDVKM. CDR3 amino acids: CASSDPTGAYNEQFF. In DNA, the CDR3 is TGTGCCAGCAGCGACCCAACGGGGGCCTACAATGAGCAGTTCTTC. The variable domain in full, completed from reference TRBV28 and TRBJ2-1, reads DVKVTQSSRYLVKRTGEKVFLECVQDMDHENMFWYRQDPGLGLRLIYFSYDVKMKEKGDIPEGYSVSREKKERFSLILESASTNQTSMYLCASSDPTGAYNEQFFGPGTRLTVL.

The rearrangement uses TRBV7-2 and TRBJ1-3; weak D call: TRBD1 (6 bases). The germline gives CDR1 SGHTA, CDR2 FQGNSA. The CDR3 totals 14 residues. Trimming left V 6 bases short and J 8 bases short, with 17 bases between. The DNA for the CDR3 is TGTGCCAGCAGATTCCGGGGAGAGGGGGACACCATATATTTT. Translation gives CASRFRGEGDTIYF. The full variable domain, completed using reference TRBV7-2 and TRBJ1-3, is GAGVSQSPSNKVTEKGKDVELRCDPISGHTALYWYRQSLGQGLEFLIYFQGNSAPDKSGLPSDRFSAERTGGSVSTLTIQRTQQEDSAVYLCASRFRGEGDTIYFGEGSWLTVV.

The CDR3 region is CAISEAGAENYGNEQFF. The CDR3, as DNA: TGTGCCATTTCAGAGGCGGGAGCTGAAAACTATGGCAATGAGCAGTTCTTC. The rearrangement joins TRBV10-3 to TRBJ2-1; TRBD2 aligns across 7 bases. V shed 9 bases, J shed 6 bases, and the junction held 20 bases outside the gene matches. The CDR3 runs to 17 residues. Looked up from germline, CDR1 is ENHRY and CDR2 is SYGVKD.

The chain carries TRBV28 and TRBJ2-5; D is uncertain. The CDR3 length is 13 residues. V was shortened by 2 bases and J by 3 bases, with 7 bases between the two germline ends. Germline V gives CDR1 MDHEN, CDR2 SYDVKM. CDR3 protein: CASSLGSEETQYF. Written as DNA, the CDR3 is TGTGCCAGCAGTTTAGGTTCAGAAGAGACCCAGTACTTC.

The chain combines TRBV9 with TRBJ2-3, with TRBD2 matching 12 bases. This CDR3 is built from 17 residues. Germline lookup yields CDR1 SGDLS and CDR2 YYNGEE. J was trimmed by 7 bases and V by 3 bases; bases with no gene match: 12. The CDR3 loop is CASSAGLAGIGAYTQYF. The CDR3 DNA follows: TGTGCCAGCAGCGCAGGACTAGCGGGGATTGGGGCCTATACGCAGTATTTT.

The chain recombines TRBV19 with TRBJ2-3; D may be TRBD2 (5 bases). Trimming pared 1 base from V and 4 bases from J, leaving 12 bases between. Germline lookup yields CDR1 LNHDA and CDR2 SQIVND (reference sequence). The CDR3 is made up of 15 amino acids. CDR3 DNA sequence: TGTGCCAGTAGTATAGCGGGATTGGATGCAGATACGCAGTATTTT. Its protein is CASSIAGLDADTQYF.

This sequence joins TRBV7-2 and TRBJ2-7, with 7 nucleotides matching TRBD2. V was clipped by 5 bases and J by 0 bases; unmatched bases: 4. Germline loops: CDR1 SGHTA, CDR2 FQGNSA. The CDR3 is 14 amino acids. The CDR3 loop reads CASSLWTSSYEQYF. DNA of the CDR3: TGTGCCAGCAGCCTCTGGACTAGCTCCTACGAGCAGTACTTC.

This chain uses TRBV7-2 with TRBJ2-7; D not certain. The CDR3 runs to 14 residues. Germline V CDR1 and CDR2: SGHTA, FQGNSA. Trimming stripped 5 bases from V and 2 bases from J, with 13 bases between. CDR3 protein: CASSQNSGPYEQYF. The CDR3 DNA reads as TGTGCCAGCAGCCAAAACTCCGGTCCCTACGAGCAGTACTTC.

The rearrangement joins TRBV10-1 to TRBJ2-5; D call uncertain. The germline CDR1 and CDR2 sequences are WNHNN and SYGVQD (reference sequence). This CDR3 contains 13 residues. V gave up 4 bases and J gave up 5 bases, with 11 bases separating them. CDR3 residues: CASSGLSLETQYF. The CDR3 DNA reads TGCGCCAGCAGTGGTCTTAGCCTCGAGACCCAGTACTTC.

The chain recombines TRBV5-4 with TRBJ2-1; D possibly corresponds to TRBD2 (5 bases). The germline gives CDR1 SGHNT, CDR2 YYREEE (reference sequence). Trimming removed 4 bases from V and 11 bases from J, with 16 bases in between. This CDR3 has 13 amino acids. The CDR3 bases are TGTGCCAGCAGCCCGGGGAAGCGGACCCAGCAGTTCTTC. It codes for CASSPGKRTQQFF. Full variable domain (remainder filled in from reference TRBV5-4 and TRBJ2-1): ETGVTQSPTHLIKTRGQQVTLRCSSQSGHNTVSWYQQALGQGPQFIFQYYREEENGRGNFPPRFSGLQFPNYSSELNVNALELDDSALYLCASSPGKRTQQFFGPGTRLTVL.